This TCR beta chain was obtained from a study of a mutant IDH1 vaccine in newly diagnosed glioma. Regarding this clone: No antigen is known for it.

Documented time point: week 47, end of study. All doses held 300 ug of mutant IDH1 20-mer peptide, with topical imiquimod. New WHO grade 3 or 4 IDH1-mutant, ATRX-lost astrocytomas were present in all donors. Some clones are missing from TCRdb's copy, which holds only in-frame ones; the method was immunoSEQ multiplex PCR. The sample has 30,000 to 35,000 clones, around nine tenths seen once. The CDR3 loop spans 15 amino acids. V trimming: 4 bases; J trimming: 4 bases; junction bases outside the gene matches: 8. Per the germline V gene, CDR1 is MNHEY and CDR2 is SVGAGI. Sequenced material: PBMCs, taken from a glioma patient whose treatment included an IDH1 peptide vaccine. This TCR was sampled from a woman aged 25 to 39 with glioma. The rearrangement uses TRBV6-5 and TRBJ1-1, with 8 bases fitting TRBD1. The CDR3 loop is CASSSRTGRGTEAFF. The CDR3 bases are TGTGCCAGCAGTTCCCGGACAGGGCGGGGCACTGAAGCTTTCTTT.